These 20 T cell receptor beta chains share one sample of origin, sequenced in a study of identical twins. A single record per CDR3 protein comes from TCRdb applying MiXCR to the 5' RACE reads. The profile covers approximately 220,000 distinct CDR3 sequences, with approximately 8% appearing a single time and 5% to 6% taken by the ten largest. These records were also assigned to another study, of yellow fever vaccine responses in identical twins.

Material for sequencing was CD8+ T cells sorted from blood. The receptors shown here come from a woman under 30 in good health.

Ten or more counts support this clonotype. The chain recombines TRBV27 with TRBJ1-1; D may be TRBD1 (6 bases). CDR3 length equals 14 residues. From germline, CDR1 is MNHEY and CDR2 SMNVEV (reference sequence). Deletions cut 4 bases from V and 7 bases from J, with 16 bases between. DNA of the CDR3: TGTGCCAGCAGTTGGTCTGGGGGGCGGAGTGAAGCTTTCTTT. Its translation: CASSWSGGRSEAFF.

This clonotype was recorded many times. V gene TRBV21-1 combines with J gene TRBJ1-4. TRBV21-1 is classified as a pseudogene. This CDR3 is built from 17 residues. The CDR3 reads CASSKFIMAGHQRDYNF. CDR3 coding DNA: TGTGCCAGCAGCAAATTTATAATGGCGGGACACCAACGGGACTATAATTTT.

This clonotype was found many times. The chain couples TRBV20-1 to TRBJ2-5, with D perhaps TRBD2 (6 bases). The germline V gene has CDR1 DFQATT and CDR2 SNEGSKA (reference sequence). V gave up 0 bases and J gave up 2 bases, with 16 bases separating them. The CDR3 is 16 residues long. CDR3 nucleotides: TGCAGTGCTAGAGATTTCGGGGGACTCATACAAGAGACCCAGTACTTC. Translation gives CSARDFGGLIQETQYF.

This clonotype was seen ten or more times. V and J are TRBV10-3 and TRBJ2-1; TRBD2 might be the D (6 bases). The CDR3 is made up of 15 amino acids. V gave up 6 bases and J gave up 0 bases, with 12 bases separating them. The V gene's germline CDR1 is ENHRY and CDR2 SYGVKD. CDR3 sequence: CAISRDFSSYNEQFF. The CDR3 coding sequence is TGTGCCATCAGCCGGGACTTTAGCTCCTACAATGAGCAGTTCTTC.

This clonotype was counted many times. The chain has TRBV7-9 and TRBJ1-2; 7 positions agree with TRBD1. This CDR3 spans 19 amino acids. Germline values: CDR1 SEHNR, CDR2 FQNEAQ (reference sequence). The J segment lost 3 bases and the V segment lost 0 bases, leaving 16 bases of the junction unmatched. The CDR3 sequence: CASSLARTGQLSHYYGYTF. The DNA of the CDR3 is TGTGCCAGCAGCTTAGCTCGAACGGGACAGCTGAGCCACTACTATGGCTACACCTTC.

This clonotype was observed many times. The chain carries TRBV29-1 and TRBJ1-1; D remains unclear. Germline V gene data show CDR1 as SQVTM and CDR2 as ANQGSEA. The CDR3 contains 14 residues. Between the trimmed V and J ends, which lost 8 bases and 1 base, there was a span of 17 bases. The CDR3 loop reads CSSLNPRGNTEAFF. CDR3 DNA sequence: TGCAGCTCTTTGAACCCCCGCGGGAACACTGAAGCTTTCTTT.

The chain links TRBV7-9 to TRBJ2-5; 9 nucleotides agree with TRBD1. Germline values: CDR1 SEHNR, CDR2 FQNEAQ (reference sequence). The CDR3 length is 15 residues. After removal of 6 bases from V and 2 bases from J, the junction contained 7 bases not matched to a gene. CDR3 region: CASSSRDREQETQYF. The CDR3 bases are TGTGCCAGCAGTTCCCGGGACAGGGAACAAGAGACCCAGTACTTC.

This clonotype occurred a few times. This chain uses TRBV7-8 with TRBJ2-3, with TRBD2 identical over 7 bases. CDR1 and CDR2 from the germline V gene are SGHVS and FQNEAQ. The CDR3 extends over 14 amino acids. The V segment lost 8 bases and the J segment 4 bases; nucleotides outside the gene matches: 9. CDR3 nucleotide sequence: TGTGCCAGCGCAAAAGCTAGCGGAGCAGATACGCAGTATTTT. Translated: CASAKASGADTQYF.

This clonotype was observed a handful of times. The chain is built from TRBV6-1 and TRBJ2-5, with 10 bases identical to TRBD2. The CDR3 covers 16 residues. The germline CDR1 and CDR2 sequences are MNHNS and SASEGT. V lost 3 bases to trimming and J lost 0 bases; unmatched junction nucleotides: 4. CDR3 loop: CASSEPGLADQETQYF. In nucleotides, the CDR3 is TGTGCCAGCAGTGAGCCTGGACTAGCGGACCAAGAGACCCAGTACTTC.

The chain recombines TRBV5-1 with TRBJ2-7; TRBD1 might be the D (5 bases). Germline V gives CDR1 SGHRS, CDR2 YFSETQ. The V end was cut by 0 bases, the J end by 3 bases, with 10 bases between. The CDR3 totals 14 residues. In nucleotides, the CDR3 is TGCGCCAGCAGCTTGGCGGCAGGGATCTACGAGCAGTACTTC. The encoded protein is CASSLAAGIYEQYF.

The V and J genes are TRBV6-2 or TRBV6-3 and TRBJ2-7; weak D call: TRBD1 (5 bases). Germline values: CDR1 MNHEY, CDR2 SVGEGT. Trimming stripped 3 bases from V and 4 bases from J, with 22 bases between. The CDR3 is made up of 17 amino acids. CDR3: CASSYTVDTGRGYEQYV. The CDR3, as DNA: TGTGCCAGCAGTTATACCGTGGACACGGGTCGTGGATACGAGCAGTACGTC.

This clonotype was seen only a few times. The chain links TRBV10-2 to TRBJ2-3; no definite D call. CDR3 length: 15 amino acids. With 8 bases removed from V and 2 bases from J, the gap between germline ends came to 17 bases. CDR1 WSHSY and CDR2 SAAADI come from the germline V gene. The CDR3 DNA follows: TGCGCCAGCCTCGAACCCGACTCCTCCACAGATACGCAGTATTTT. It codes for CASLEPDSSTDTQYF.

This clonotype was counted ten times or more. The chain couples TRBV15 to TRBJ1-4, with D uncertain. The ends were cut back, 5 bases at V and 4 bases at J, with 17 bases in the middle. The CDR3 totals 16 residues. The germline gives CDR1 LNHNV, CDR2 YYDKDF (reference sequence). CDR3 amino acids: CATSRHGEGINEKLFF. The CDR3 DNA reads as TGTGCCACCAGCCGACACGGCGAAGGGATTAATGAAAAACTGTTTTTT.

This clonotype was counted a few times. The J gene is TRBJ2-5, the V gene TRBV7-2; D remains unclear. The germline V gene encodes CDR1 SGHTA and CDR2 FQGNSA. V gave up 0 bases and J gave up 3 bases, with 8 bases separating them. The CDR3 totals 14 residues. This CDR3 reads CASSLAPAEETQYF. The CDR3 DNA follows: TGTGCCAGCAGCTTAGCCCCGGCCGAAGAGACCCAGTACTTC.

At least ten counts were recorded for this clonotype. V gene TRBV5-6 combines with J gene TRBJ2-2; D is unclear. V lost 0 bases and J 1 base, leaving 13 bases between the germline ends. The CDR3 runs 17 residues. The V gene's germline CDR1 is SGHDT and CDR2 YYEEEE. The CDR3 sequence: CASSLVLWTGNTGELFF. The CDR3 coding sequence is TGTGCCAGCAGCTTGGTTCTTTGGACGGGGAACACCGGGGAGCTGTTTTTT. The variable domain in full, completed from reference TRBV5-6 and TRBJ2-2, reads DAGVTQSPTHLIKTRGQQVTLRCSPKSGHDTVSWYQQALGQGPQFIFQYYEEEERQRGNFPDRFSGHQFPNYSSELNVNALLLGDSALYLCASSLVLWTGNTGELFFGEGSRLTVL.

The genes are TRBV28 and TRBJ2-3; TRBD2 matches 9 bases. Germline V CDR1 and CDR2: MDHEN, SYDVKM. The CDR3 has 19 residues. The J segment lost 5 bases and the V segment lost 2 bases, leaving 17 bases of the junction unmatched. The DNA for the CDR3 is TGTGCCAGCAGTTTACCCAGCGGGGGGCCAAATGACTTAATAGATACGCAGTATTTT. This gives the protein CASSLPSGGPNDLIDTQYF. Together with reference TRBV28 and TRBJ2-3, the CDR3 gives the full variable domain: DVKVTQSSRYLVKRTGEKVFLECVQDMDHENMFWYRQDPGLGLRLIYFSYDVKMKEKGDIPEGYSVSREKKERFSLILESASTNQTSMYLCASSLPSGGPNDLIDTQYFGPGTRLTVL.

With respect to this clonotype: Just one base apart from a much larger clone, this may be a read error. This chain's CDR3 is CASSLGEPGELFF. The CDR3 coding sequence is TGTGCCAGCAGTTTAGGAGAACCCGGGGAGCTGTTTTTT. The chain joins TRBV12-3 or TRBV12-4 to TRBJ2-2; D is uncertain. The CDR3 totals 13 residues. V lost 1 base, J lost 6 bases, and 6 bases lay in between.

This clonotype has at least ten counts. The chain combines TRBV27 with TRBJ1-1; D gene ambiguous. Germline CDR1 is MNHEY and CDR2 is SMNVEV (reference sequence). The V end was cut by 8 bases, the J end by 0 bases, with 7 bases between. The CDR3 is 12 residues long. The CDR3 sequence is CASHVMNTEAFF. For the CDR3, the DNA is TGTGCCAGCCACGTCATGAACACTGAAGCTTTCTTT.

The chain couples TRBV27 to TRBJ1-1; D not certain. CDR1 is MNHEY and CDR2 is SMNVEV in the germline V gene (reference sequence). V was cut by 7 bases and J by 1 base, with 10 bases left in between. CDR3 length equals 13 residues. CDR3 sequence (DNA): TGTGCCAGCAAACCTCTTGGGAACACTGAAGCTTTCTTT. As protein: CASKPLGNTEAFF.

The chain combines TRBV2 with TRBJ2-3; D gene uncertain. This CDR3 contains 12 residues. Germline CDR1 SNHLY, CDR2 FYNNEI. Trimming cost V 6 bases and J 14 bases, with 18 bases left between them. CDR3 coding DNA: TGTGCCAGCAGACGATCCGACCGTGTAGCGTATTTT. Residues: CASRRSDRVAYF.